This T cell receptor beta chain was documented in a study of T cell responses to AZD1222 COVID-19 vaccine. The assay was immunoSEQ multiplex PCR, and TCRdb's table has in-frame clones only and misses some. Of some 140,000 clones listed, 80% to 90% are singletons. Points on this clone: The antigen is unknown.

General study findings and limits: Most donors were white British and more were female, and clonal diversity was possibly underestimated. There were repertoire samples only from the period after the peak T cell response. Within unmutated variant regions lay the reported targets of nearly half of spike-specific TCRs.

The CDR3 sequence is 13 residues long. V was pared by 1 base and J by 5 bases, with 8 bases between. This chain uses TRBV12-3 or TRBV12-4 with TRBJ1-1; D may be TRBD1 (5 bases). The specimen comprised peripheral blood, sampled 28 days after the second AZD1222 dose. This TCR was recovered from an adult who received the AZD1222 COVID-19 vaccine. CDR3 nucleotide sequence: TGTGCCAGCAGTTTAGAACAGGAGACTGAAGCTTTCTTT. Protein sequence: CASSLEQETEAFF.